The rows below give T cell receptor beta chains drawn from one sample of a study of beta chain features in type 1 diabetes. The method was immunoSEQ multiplex PCR; TCRdb's version includes in-frame clones alone and lacks a portion of them. Among about 170,000 clones listed, about 7.8% were seen once. The sequenced sample consisted of central memory CD4+ T cells from blood. All receptors come from a middle-aged woman with type 1 diabetes. CDR3s include the opening cysteine and the closing phenylalanine or tryptophan. Fields, in order: V gene, CDR3 protein.

TRBV4-2 | CASSPGLAGGEQFF
TRBV6-6 | CASKGRGEQPQHF
TRBV7-9 | CASSWRGANQQYF
TRBV20-1 | CSGPRDYEAFF
TRBV4-1 | CASSQAGIQETQYF
TRBV6-5 | CASSTGTGTSQPQHF
TRBV6-5 | CASSSSGFEAFF
TRBV29-1 | CSVGGQGGYGYTF
TRBV18 | CASSPAAGLNYGYTF
TRBV6-5 | CASSYGIGNEKLFF
TRBV30 | CAWSVTYLETQYF
TRBV5-6 | CASSLIRGGNEQYF
TRBV7-7 | CASSLVPPQGTGANVLTF
TRBV30 | CAWSLSSTDTQYF
TRBV18 | CASSPPGQGGAQYF
TRBV6-6 | CASSAGTLETPQHF
TRBV4-3 | CASSQTYSGGPQETQYF
TRBV9 | CASSLWASHEQFF
TRBV4-3 | CASSQGAGQETQYF
TRBV7-2 | CASSFSTNEKLFF
TRBV20-1 | CSAQPSDTQYF
TRBV9 | CASSPRTSGGTLYEQYF
TRBV18 | CASSPSHGQGNYGYTF
TRBV18 | CASSPDRASHEQYF
TRBV9 | CASSPTAGAKGGYTF
TRBV14 | CASSQERFGYTF
TRBV28 | CASKTHGGQETQYF
TRBV7-9 | CASTRQTGNYGYTF
TRBV7-9 | CASSSGFGEQYF
TRBV25-1 | CASSQGGNQPQHF
TRBV4-3 | CASSLNRGQTNEKLFF